This entry lists 8 T cell receptor beta chains sequenced from one sample in a study of blood T cell repertoires in COVID-19. Here immunoSEQ multiplex PCR was the method, and the copy in TCRdb shows in-frame clones only, minus some. The table includes 40,000 to 55,000 clones, 84% detected once. Specimen: peripheral blood. These TCRs come from a man aged 45-60 years with active COVID-19.

CDR3 protein: CASSLLETNTGELFF. In DNA, the CDR3 is TGTGCCAGCAGCTTACTAGAAACGAACACCGGGGAGCTGTTTTTT. The chain uses TRBV7-6 and TRBJ2-2; no reliable D call. Germline V CDR1 and CDR2: SGHVS, FNYEAQ. The CDR3 runs 15 residues. The V and J ends lost 2 bases and 0 bases respectively, with 7 bases between them.

This sequence joins TRBV27 and TRBJ1-2; 10 positions agree with TRBD1. This CDR3 has 14 amino acids. The trim removed 0 bases at V and 8 bases at J, leaving 3 bases unmatched. Germline lookup yields CDR1 MNHEY and CDR2 SMNVEV (reference sequence). The CDR3 loop is CASSLSGQGLGYTF. CDR3 coding DNA: TGTGCCAGCAGTTTATCGGGACAGGGGCTCGGCTACACCTTC.

This chain connects TRBV11-3 to TRBJ1-4; tentatively, D is TRBD1 (6 bases). The CDR3 contains 17 residues. In germline, CDR1 is SGHNT, CDR2 YENEEA. The V end was cut by 4 bases, the J end by 7 bases, with 22 bases between. The CDR3: CASSWGGRNAFSEKLFF. CDR3 bases: TGTGCCAGCAGCTGGGGGGGCAGGAACGCGTTCTCTGAAAAACTGTTTTTT.

CDR3 sequence reads: CATSDPDRVRGYTF. DNA for the CDR3: TGTGCCACCAGTGATCCCGACAGGGTCCGGGGCTACACCTTC. V usage is TRBV24-1 and J usage is TRBJ1-2; 7 bases agree with TRBD1. CDR1 and CDR2 from the germline V gene are KGHDR and SFDVKD. This CDR3 is built from 14 residues. The trim removed 3 bases at V and 8 bases at J, leaving 8 bases unmatched.

This chain connects TRBV6-1 to TRBJ1-2; the D is unclear. This CDR3 spans 13 amino acids. V shed 2 bases and J shed 1 base, with 5 bases lying between them. The germline V gene encodes CDR1 MNHNS and CDR2 SASEGT. CDR3 DNA sequence: TGTGCCAGCAGTGAAACAGTTAACTATGGCTACACCTTC. This translates into CASSETVNYGYTF.

The DNA for the CDR3 is TGTGCCAGCAGTCACAGCCGGGACAGCGCTCCCTACGAGCAGTACTTC. It yields the protein CASSHSRDSAPYEQYF. The V gene is TRBV2, the J gene TRBJ2-7; TRBD1 matches 7 bases. CDR3 length equals 16 residues. V gave up 5 bases and J gave up 2 bases; unmatched junction bases: 12. Germline V lookup: CDR1 SNHLY, CDR2 FYNNEI.

The chain couples TRBV5-1 to TRBJ1-2, with unresolved D. This CDR3 has 13 amino acids. Germline CDR1 SGHRS, CDR2 YFSETQ. With 0 bases removed from V and 8 bases from J, the gap between germline ends came to 11 bases. In DNA form, the CDR3 reads TGCGCCAGCAGCTTGGAGGCCGGGTTAGGCTACACCTTC. This sequence encodes CASSLEAGLGYTF.

The rearrangement links TRBV29-1 to TRBJ1-6; D is uncertain. The CDR3 length is 13 residues. The germline CDR1 and CDR2 sequences are SQVTM and ANQGSEA. With 5 bases removed from V and 6 bases from J, the gap between germline ends came to 11 bases. The CDR3 region is CSVREHRNSPLHF. Written as DNA, the CDR3 is TGCAGCGTTCGGGAACATCGTAATTCACCCCTCCACTTT.